Following are 17 T cell receptor beta chains from one sample sequenced in a study of blood T cell repertoires in COVID-19. Repertoires were generated with immunoSEQ multiplex PCR, while TCRdb's copy carries only in-frame clones and drops some. Of 490,000 or so clones listed, less than 90% are singletons. The source material was PBMCs or T cells enriched from blood (not recorded which). The receptors shown here come from a woman aged 55 to 70 who had recovered from COVID-19.

CDR3 DNA sequence: TGTGCCAGAGGGACTAGCGGGGGGCCCAGCTCCTACGAGCAGTACTTC. Residues: CARGTSGGPSSYEQYF. V and J are TRBV2 and TRBJ2-7; 15 nucleotides line up with TRBD2. The length of the CDR3 is 16 residues. The germline V gene has CDR1 SNHLY and CDR2 FYNNEI. Trimming cost V 9 bases and J 0 bases; bases outside gene matches: 6.

In this sample, this clone turned up once. The rearrangement joins TRBV18 to TRBJ1-4, with D tentatively TRBD1 (6 bases). CDR1 is KGHSH, CDR2 LQKENI, per germline. V was cut by 3 bases and J by 0 bases, with 11 bases left in between. The length of the CDR3 is 16 residues. CDR3 DNA: TGTGCCAGCTCACCTCAAGGGGGATCAACTAATGAAAAACTGTTTTTT. The encoded protein is CASSPQGGSTNEKLFF.

CDR3 bases: TGCAGTGCTAGTAAGACAGGAACAACTGAAGCTTTCTTT. It codes for CSASKTGTTEAFF. This chain connects TRBV20-1 to TRBJ1-1; perhaps TRBD1 as D (6 bases). The V end lost 3 bases, the J end lost 5 bases, and 13 bases lay between the germline ends. The CDR3 consists of 13 residues. The germline V gene encodes CDR1 DFQATT and CDR2 SNEGSKA (reference sequence).

V usage is TRBV3-1 (or the pseudogene TRBV3-2) and J usage is TRBJ1-3, with D unclear. The CDR3 runs 14 residues. Trimming removed 5 bases at V and 0 bases at J, with 8 bases between. The V gene's germline CDR1 is LGHDT and CDR2 YNNKEL (reference sequence). CDR3 bases: TGTGCCAGCAGCTTAGCCTACTCTGGAAACACCATATATTTT. Translation gives CASSLAYSGNTIYF.

This clone was seen once. This chain uses TRBV3-1 (or the pseudogene TRBV3-2) with TRBJ1-2; 9 positions match TRBD1. Germline V gene sequence: CDR1 LGHDT, CDR2 YNNKEL (reference sequence). V shed 4 bases and J 4 bases; nucleotides not matched to a gene: 10. This CDR3 comprises 16 residues. The CDR3 DNA reads TGTGCCAGCAGCCGCCTCTTGGGACAGGGTGCCTATGGCTACACCTTC. It codes for CASSRLLGQGAYGYTF.

The chain carries TRBV3-1 (or the pseudogene TRBV3-2) and TRBJ2-1, with TRBD2 as a possible D gene (6 bases). The germline V and J ends were trimmed by 0 bases and 5 bases, with 17 bases remaining between them. The germline CDR1 and CDR2 sequences are LGHDT and YNNKEL (reference sequence). CDR3 length: 17 amino acids. Written as DNA, the CDR3 is TGTGCCAGCAGCCAAGATAAAGGGGAGGTCAAAAACAATGAGCAGTTCTTC. Protein sequence: CASSQDKGEVKNNEQFF.

The chain recombines TRBV10-2 with TRBJ2-1; D might be TRBD1 (6 bases). The V gene's germline CDR1 is WSHSY and CDR2 SAAADI. Trimming cost V 8 bases and J 4 bases, with 9 bases left between them. This CDR3 has 12 amino acids. This chain's CDR3 is CASLQGYNEQFF. CDR3 DNA sequence: TGCGCCAGCCTTCAGGGGTACAATGAGCAGTTCTTC.

The V call is TRBV25-1, the J call TRBJ2-2, with D perhaps matching TRBD1 (5 bases). The CDR3 runs 13 residues. Germline CDR1 MGHDK, CDR2 SYGVNS. Trimming pared 4 bases from V and 3 bases from J, leaving 6 bases between. The CDR3 nucleotides are TGTGCCAGCAGTGGACAGTACACCGGGGAGCTGTTTTTT. It encodes CASSGQYTGELFF. Combining the CDR3 with reference TRBV25-1 and TRBJ2-2 gives the whole variable domain EADIYQTPRYLVIGTGKKITLECSQTMGHDKMYWYQQDPGMELHLIHYSYGVNSTEKGDLSSESTVSRIRTEHFPLTLESARPSHTSQYLCASSGQYTGELFFGEGSRLTVL.

The chain carries TRBV19 and TRBJ1-3; 8 bases map to TRBD1. The CDR3 covers 14 residues. J lost 2 bases, V lost 9 bases, and 6 bases had no gene match. Germline V gene data show CDR1 as LNHDA and CDR2 as SQIVND (reference sequence). In nucleotides, the CDR3 is TGTGCCAGCATCCGGACAGGGACTGGAAACACCATATATTTT. The encoded protein is CASIRTGTGNTIYF.

The V call is TRBV5-1, the J call TRBJ2-3, with 7 bases matching TRBD1. V shed 3 bases, J shed 2 bases, and the junction held 6 bases outside the gene matches. This CDR3 contains 15 residues. Germline V gene lookup returns CDR1 SGHRS and CDR2 YFSETQ. CDR3 sequence: CASSSQGQNTDTQYF. CDR3 coding DNA: TGCGCCAGCAGCTCCCAGGGACAGAACACAGATACGCAGTATTTT.

This chain links TRBV24-1 with TRBJ1-2; possibly TRBD1 for D (6 bases). The germline CDR1 and CDR2 sequences are KGHDR and SFDVKD. CDR3 size: 13 residues. Trimming took off 5 bases at V and 7 bases at J, with 13 bases between the two ends. CDR3 amino acids: CATSGRGASGYTF. The CDR3 region has the DNA TGTGCCACCAGTGGCCGGGGGGCGAGTGGCTACACCTTC.

V and J are TRBV6-1 and TRBJ1-3, with D unclear. Trimming pared 1 base from V and 0 bases from J, leaving 7 bases between. CDR3 length equals 15 residues. CDR1 is MNHNS and CDR2 is SASEGT in the germline V gene. This chain's CDR3 is CASSEGGYSGNTIYF. DNA of the CDR3: TGTGCCAGCAGTGAAGGCGGTTACTCTGGAAACACCATATATTTT.

J is TRBJ1-1 and V is TRBV5-1; TRBD1 agrees at 8 bases. V lost 6 bases and J lost 0; bases outside the gene matches: 10. Germline lookup yields CDR1 SGHRS and CDR2 YFSETQ. This CDR3 contains 16 residues. The DNA of the CDR3 is TGCGCCAGCAAGGGGCAGGGGGCAGGTATGAACACTGAAGCTTTCTTT. It encodes CASKGQGAGMNTEAFF.

The genes are TRBV5-1 and TRBJ2-5, with 12 nucleotides matching TRBD2. The CDR3 covers 17 residues. CDR1 is SGHRS and CDR2 is YFSETQ in the germline V gene. The V segment lost 0 bases and the J segment 4 bases; nucleotides outside the gene matches: 7. In DNA form, the CDR3 reads TGCGCCAGCAGCTTGGGCGCTAGCGGGGGGGCCAGAGAGACCCAGTACTTC. Residues: CASSLGASGGARETQYF.

The V call is TRBV29-1, the J call TRBJ1-3; no clear D gene. In germline, CDR1 is SQVTM, CDR2 ANQGSEA. CDR3 length: 13 residues. V was trimmed by 2 bases and J by 0 bases, leaving 5 bases between them. Here the CDR3 reads CSVETASGNTIYF. CDR3 DNA: TGCAGCGTTGAAACAGCCTCTGGAAACACCATATATTTT.

This clone has only a few counts. The chain uses TRBV2 and TRBJ1-3; 7 bases fit TRBD1. The CDR3 extends over 16 amino acids. Germline values: CDR1 SNHLY, CDR2 FYNNEI. V gave up 4 bases and J gave up 0 bases; unmatched junction bases: 6. The CDR3 bases are TGTGCCAGCAGTGGGGACAGCACAATCTCTGGAAACACCATATATTTT. Its translation is CASSGDSTISGNTIYF.

V gene TRBV5-1 combines with J gene TRBJ1-2; 12 positions agree with TRBD1. The junction had 11 bases not matched to a gene; V was cut back by 3 bases and J by 8 bases. The length of the CDR3 is 16 residues. Per the germline V gene, CDR1 is SGHRS and CDR2 is YFSETQ. CDR3 in amino acids: CASSSDPGQGAWGYTF. DNA of the CDR3: TGCGCCAGCAGCTCCGATCCGGGACAGGGGGCCTGGGGCTACACCTTC.